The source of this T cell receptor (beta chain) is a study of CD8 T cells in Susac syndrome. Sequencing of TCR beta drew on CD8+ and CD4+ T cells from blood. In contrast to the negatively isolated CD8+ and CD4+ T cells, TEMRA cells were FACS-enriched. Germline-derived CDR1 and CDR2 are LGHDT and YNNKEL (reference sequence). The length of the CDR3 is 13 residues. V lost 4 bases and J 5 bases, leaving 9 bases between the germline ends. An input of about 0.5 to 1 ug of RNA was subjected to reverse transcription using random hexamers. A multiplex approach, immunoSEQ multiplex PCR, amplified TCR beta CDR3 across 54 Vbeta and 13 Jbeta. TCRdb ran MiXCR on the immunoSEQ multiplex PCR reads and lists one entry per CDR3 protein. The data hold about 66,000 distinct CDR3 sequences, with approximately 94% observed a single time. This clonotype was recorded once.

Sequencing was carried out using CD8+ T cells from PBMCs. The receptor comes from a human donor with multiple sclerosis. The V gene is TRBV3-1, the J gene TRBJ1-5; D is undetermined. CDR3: CASSPTIDQPQHF. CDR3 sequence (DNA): TGTGCCAGCAGCCCGACCATCGATCAGCCCCAGCATTTT.